This T cell receptor (beta chain) was profiled in a study of pediatric ulcerative colitis. This clone has more than one count but fewer than ten. TCRdb's table, derived via immunoSEQ multiplex PCR, lists solely in-frame clones and lacks some. This table has about 5,800 clones, under 90% appearing once. Germline V gene data show CDR1 as MNHEY and CDR2 as SMNVEV (reference sequence). This CDR3 is 18 amino acids long. Trimming left V 6 bases short and J 0 bases short, with 21 bases between. Sequenced sample: blood. The sequence was obtained from a girl aged 10 to 17 who was a control in a study of pediatric ulcerative colitis. V is TRBV27 and J is TRBJ2-4; either TRBD1 or TRBD2 may supply D (5 bases each). The CDR3 here is CASSSVLRDGLAKNIQYF. The CDR3 nucleotides are TGTGCCAGCAGCTCGGTGTTGAGGGACGGGCTAGCCAAAAACATTCAGTACTTC.